These 27 T cell receptor beta chains originate from one sample sequenced in a study of early T cells in non-severe SARS-CoV-2 infection. A single record per CDR3 protein comes from TCRdb applying MiXCR to the 5' RACE reads. The sample lists tens of thousands of distinct CDR3 sequences; more than 9.5% were seen once. The source material was whole blood, sampled at baseline. The receptors were gathered from an adult who was a healthcare worker with PCR-confirmed SARS-CoV-2 infection or an uninfected control (not recorded which).

This clonotype was counted between two and nine times. The V gene is TRBV20-1, the J gene TRBJ1-2; D unclear. The CDR3 covers 13 residues. The V gene's germline CDR1 is DFQATT and CDR2 SNEGSKA (reference sequence). The germline V and J ends were trimmed by 0 bases and 8 bases, with 13 bases remaining between them. CDR3 protein: CSARDEAALGYTF. CDR3 nucleotide sequence: TGCAGTGCTAGAGATGAGGCAGCTCTCGGCTACACCTTC.

This clonotype was counted only a few times. This chain connects TRBV7-2 to TRBJ2-7, with D unclear. CDR3 length: 14 residues. The germline V and J ends were trimmed by 4 bases and 0 bases, with 10 bases remaining between them. Germline assignment: CDR1 SGHTA and CDR2 FQGNSA. In nucleotides, the CDR3 is TGTGCCAGCAGCTCGACACCGGGCTCCTACGAGCAGTACTTC. This codes for CASSSTPGSYEQYF.

Many counts were recorded for this clonotype. The chain couples TRBV6-2 or TRBV6-3 to TRBJ1-5, with 8 bases aligning to TRBD1. The CDR3 covers 13 residues. Trimming cost V 6 bases and J 6 bases; bases outside gene matches: 4. The V gene's germline CDR1 is MNHEY and CDR2 SVGEGT. In DNA form, the CDR3 reads TGTGCCAGCAGCTACAGGGGGGCTCAGCCCCAGCATTTT. It specifies CASSYRGAQPQHF.

This clonotype was counted many times. The chain uses TRBV20-1 and TRBJ2-4; the match to TRBD2 covers 11 bases. CDR1 and CDR2 (germline): DFQATT, SNEGSKA (reference sequence). The CDR3 has 15 residues. After removal of 2 bases from V and 8 bases from J, the junction contained 8 bases not matched to a gene. CDR3 DNA sequence: TGCAGTGCTAGATCATTAGCGGGAGGGCCTGACATTCAGTACTTC. It translates to CSARSLAGGPDIQYF.

Many counts were recorded for this clonotype. This rearrangement joins TRBV10-3 to TRBJ2-1; TRBD1 matches 7 bases. V was clipped by 8 bases and J by 5 bases; unmatched bases: 6. The CDR3 is 13 residues long. Germline lookup yields CDR1 ENHRY and CDR2 SYGVKD. Written as DNA, the CDR3 is TGTGCCATCCGGGGACAGTCAGACAATGAGCAGTTCTTC. Its translation: CAIRGQSDNEQFF.

The gene calls are TRBV20-1 and TRBJ2-7, with D possibly TRBD2 on 6 matching bases. V lost 1 base and J lost 5, with 18 bases in between. The CDR3 contains 15 residues. Germline values: CDR1 DFQATT, CDR2 SNEGSKA (reference sequence). The CDR3: CSARGGGGDPNEQYF. CDR3 in DNA: TGCAGTGCTAGAGGTGGAGGCGGGGACCCCAACGAGCAGTACTTC.

This clonotype was seen a handful of times. The chain combines TRBV7-2 with TRBJ2-1; maybe TRBD2 (5 bases). The CDR3 contains 17 residues. CDR1 is SGHTA, CDR2 FQGNSA, per germline. V lost 1 base to trimming and J lost 1 base, with 14 bases between them. CDR3 nucleotides: TGTGCCAGCAGCTTAGATCGGGCTAGCTTTTCCTACAATGAGCAGTTCTTC. Its translation: CASSLDRASFSYNEQFF.

This chain links TRBV7-8 with TRBJ2-2; the D gene could be TRBD1 or TRBD2 (6 bases each). V lost 1 base, J lost 1 base, and 10 bases lay in between. Germline lookup yields CDR1 SGHVS and CDR2 FQNEAQ. The CDR3 runs 16 residues. CDR3 sequence reads: CASSLVGGGNTGELFF. In DNA, the CDR3 is TGTGCCAGCAGCTTAGTCGGGGGCGGGAACACCGGGGAGCTGTTTTTT.

The chain couples TRBV5-4 to TRBJ2-3; D unresolved. Germline-derived CDR1 and CDR2 are SGHNT and YYREEE (reference sequence). V lost 0 bases and J lost 2, with 13 bases in between. The CDR3 covers 16 residues. CDR3 sequence reads: CASSLAASTLTDTQYF. The CDR3 nucleotides read TGTGCCAGCAGCTTGGCCGCATCTACTCTCACAGATACGCAGTATTTT.

The rearrangement uses TRBV5-4 and TRBJ2-2, with 10 bases lining up with TRBD2. The ends lost 4 bases at V and 13 bases at J; junction bases unmatched: 7. This CDR3 is 13 amino acids long. In germline, CDR1 is SGHNT, CDR2 YYREEE (reference sequence). CDR3 coding DNA: TGTGCCAGCAGCCTGAAGAGCGGGAGGGTGCTGTTTTTT. It codes for CASSLKSGRVLFF. Looking up the rest from reference TRBV5-4 and TRBJ2-2 gives the full variable domain: ETGVTQSPTHLIKTRGQQVTLRCSSQSGHNTVSWYQQALGQGPQFIFQYYREEENGRGNFPPRFSGLQFPNYSSELNVNALELDDSALYLCASSLKSGRVLFFGEGSRLTVL.

The gene calls are TRBV15 and TRBJ1-6; no definite D call. The germline V gene encodes CDR1 LNHNV and CDR2 YYDKDF (reference sequence). V was clipped by 0 bases and J by 3 bases, with 6 bases between them. This CDR3 comprises 15 residues. The CDR3 loop reads CATSRDQDYNSPLHF. CDR3 DNA sequence: TGTGCCACCAGCAGAGATCAAGACTATAATTCACCCCTCCACTTT.

This sequence joins TRBV5-4 and TRBJ2-1, with a tentative D call TRBD2 (6 bases). Trimming left V 0 bases short and J 4 bases short, with 14 bases between. Per germline, CDR1 SGHNT and CDR2 YYREEE (reference sequence). The CDR3 consists of 16 residues. The CDR3 sequence: CASSLVFLASYNEQFF. CDR3 nucleotides: TGTGCCAGCAGCTTGGTTTTCCTAGCGTCATACAATGAGCAGTTCTTC.

This clonotype was detected ten times or more. The rearrangement links TRBV20-1 to TRBJ1-2; D gene ambiguous. CDR1 DFQATT and CDR2 SNEGSKA come from the germline V gene (reference sequence). V was clipped by 2 bases and J by 3 bases, with 7 bases between them. There are 12 residues in the CDR3. The CDR3 DNA follows: TGCAGTGCTAGAAACACGGACTATGGCTACACCTTC. Amino acids: CSARNTDYGYTF.

V gene TRBV7-2 combines with J gene TRBJ2-5; no firm D call. The ends were cut back, 5 bases at V and 3 bases at J, with 13 bases in the middle. The germline gives CDR1 SGHTA, CDR2 FQGNSA. The CDR3 consists of 14 residues. CDR3 in DNA: TGTGCCAGCAGCACCTCCCTCTCGAAAGAGACCCAGTACTTC. It specifies CASSTSLSKETQYF.

The chain has TRBV6-1 and TRBJ2-2; D unclear. This CDR3 region has 15 residues. Germline-derived CDR1 and CDR2 are MNHNS and SASEGT. V shed 7 bases and J shed 0 bases, with 12 bases lying between them. DNA for the CDR3: TGTGCCAGCATTCTCAGCAGCCCGAACACCGGGGAGCTGTTTTTT. It specifies CASILSSPNTGELFF.

CDR3 sequence reads: CASSLHGDTQYF. The DNA of the CDR3 is TGTGCCAGCAGCCTACATGGAGATACGCAGTATTTT. The chain is built from TRBV7-9 and TRBJ2-3; D is uncertain. V lost 5 bases and J lost 5, with 8 bases in between. Germline lookup yields CDR1 SEHNR and CDR2 FQNEAQ (reference sequence). CDR3 size: 12 residues. The full variable domain, in which reference TRBV7-9 and TRBJ2-3 provide the parts outside the CDR3, is DTGVSQNPRHKITKRGQNVTFRCDPISEHNRLYWYRQTLGQGPEFLTYFQNEAQLEKSRLLSDRFSAERPKGSFSTLEIQRTEQGDSAMYLCASSLHGDTQYFGPGTRLTVL.

For this clonotype: This CDR3 fails to terminate in the conserved phenylalanine or tryptophan, so it likely reflects a read error. J is TRBJ1-1 and V is TRBV6-6; D is undetermined. Trimming removed 5 bases at V and 1 base at J, with 8 bases between. Germline CDR1 MNHNY, CDR2 SVGAGI (reference sequence). The CDR3 has 13 residues. The CDR3 region is CASSGFANTEAFS. For the CDR3, the DNA is TGTGCCAGCAGTGGTTTTGCGAACACTGAAGCTTTCTCT.

The chain uses TRBV15 and TRBJ2-1; 13 bases agree with TRBD2. With 4 bases clipped from V and 4 bases from J, the junction kept 10 bases outside the gene matches. The CDR3 sequence is 18 residues long. CDR1 is LNHNV and CDR2 is YYDKDF in the germline V gene (reference sequence). CDR3 residues: CATSKPSGTSGTYNEQFF. The CDR3 DNA reads TGTGCCACCAGCAAACCTTCCGGGACTAGCGGGACTTACAATGAGCAGTTCTTC. Drawing the rest from reference TRBV15 and TRBJ2-1, the complete variable domain is DAMVIQNPRYQVTQFGKPVTLSCSQTLNHNVMYWYQQKSSQAPKLLFHYYDKDFNNEADTPDNFQSRRPNTSFCFLDIRSPGLGDTAMYLCATSKPSGTSGTYNEQFFGPGTRLTVL.

This clonotype was seen many times. The rearrangement uses TRBV6-2 or TRBV6-3 and TRBJ1-2, with D maybe TRBD1 (5 bases). V lost 10 bases and J 0 bases, leaving 15 bases between the germline ends. CDR1 MNHEY and CDR2 SVGEGT come from the germline V gene. The CDR3 length is 14 residues. The CDR3 loop reads CAIRIRATNYGYTF. The CDR3 nucleotides are TGTGCCATCCGGATCAGGGCTACTAACTATGGCTACACCTTC.

The chain links TRBV29-1 to TRBJ1-6; D may be TRBD1 (5 bases). The CDR3 covers 12 residues. Trimming took off 7 bases at V and 10 bases at J, with 14 bases between the two ends. The V gene's germline CDR1 is SQVTM and CDR2 ANQGSEA. CDR3 sequence reads: CSAGGEGSPLHF. The CDR3 region has the DNA TGCAGCGCTGGAGGGGAGGGATCACCCCTCCACTTT.

As regards this clonotype: One junction end does not reproduce the germline sequence, and a read error may be involved. The chain links TRBV6-6 to TRBJ1-2; no reliable D call. CDR1 is MNHNY and CDR2 is SVGAGI in the germline V gene (reference sequence). CDR3 length: 13 residues. In nucleotides, the CDR3 is TGTGTCAGCTGTCCAGACAAAAACTATGGCTACACCTTC. It translates to CVSCPDKNYGYTF.

The gene calls are TRBV2 and TRBJ2-2; TRBD1 might be the D (5 bases). Germline V gives CDR1 SNHLY, CDR2 FYNNEI. Trimming left V 10 bases short and J 4 bases short, with 16 bases between. There are 14 residues in the CDR3. Here the CDR3 reads CATKQDLVTGELFF. As DNA, the CDR3 is TGTGCCACTAAACAGGACCTGGTCACCGGGGAGCTGTTTTTT.

The chain links TRBV5-1 to TRBJ2-2; 10 bases fit TRBD1. Looked up from germline, CDR1 is SGHRS and CDR2 is YFSETQ. The CDR3 covers 15 residues. Losses at the gene ends were 0 bases for V and 6 bases for J; bases not matched to a gene: 2. The CDR3 loop reads CASSLATGGSGELFF. The CDR3 region has the DNA TGCGCCAGCAGCTTGGCGACAGGGGGCTCCGGGGAGCTGTTTTTT.

This clonotype was observed a handful of times. The chain is built from TRBV7-2 and TRBJ2-7; 12 nucleotides agree with TRBD2. The CDR3 contains 14 residues. Germline V gives CDR1 SGHTA, CDR2 FQGNSA. Trimming at V came to 6 bases and at J to 5 bases, leaving 5 bases not matched to a gene. CDR3 sequence: CASRRLAGDHEQYF. CDR3 sequence (DNA): TGTGCCAGCAGACGACTAGCGGGAGACCACGAGCAGTACTTC.

This clonotype has at least ten counts. V and J are TRBV7-8 and TRBJ2-1; TRBD1 aligns across 7 bases. V lost 1 base to trimming and J lost 7 bases; unmatched junction nucleotides: 10. CDR1 SGHVS and CDR2 FQNEAQ come from the germline V gene. The CDR3 contains 16 residues. CDR3 coding DNA: TGTGCCAGCAGCTTAGGAGTAGGCAGGGGGTCGAATGAGCAGTTCTTC. It yields the protein CASSLGVGRGSNEQFF.

This clonotype showed up many times. The rearrangement links TRBV5-1 to TRBJ1-4; 7 bases align to TRBD1. Germline loops: CDR1 SGHRS, CDR2 YFSETQ. This CDR3 comprises 15 residues. V lost 5 bases, J lost 0 bases, and 4 bases stayed unmatched. CDR3 in amino acids: CASSPDRATNEKLFF. DNA of the CDR3: TGCGCCAGCAGTCCCGACAGGGCAACTAATGAAAAACTGTTTTTT.

The sample holds a few counts of this clonotype. V is TRBV3-1 and J is TRBJ2-5, with TRBD2 matching 11 bases. Trimming cost V 1 base and J 4 bases; bases outside gene matches: 2. The CDR3 totals 15 residues. Germline loops: CDR1 LGHDT, CDR2 YNNKEL (reference sequence). DNA for the CDR3: TGTGCCAGCAGCCAAGGACTAGCGGGGATAGAGACCCAGTACTTC. Translating gives CASSQGLAGIETQYF.